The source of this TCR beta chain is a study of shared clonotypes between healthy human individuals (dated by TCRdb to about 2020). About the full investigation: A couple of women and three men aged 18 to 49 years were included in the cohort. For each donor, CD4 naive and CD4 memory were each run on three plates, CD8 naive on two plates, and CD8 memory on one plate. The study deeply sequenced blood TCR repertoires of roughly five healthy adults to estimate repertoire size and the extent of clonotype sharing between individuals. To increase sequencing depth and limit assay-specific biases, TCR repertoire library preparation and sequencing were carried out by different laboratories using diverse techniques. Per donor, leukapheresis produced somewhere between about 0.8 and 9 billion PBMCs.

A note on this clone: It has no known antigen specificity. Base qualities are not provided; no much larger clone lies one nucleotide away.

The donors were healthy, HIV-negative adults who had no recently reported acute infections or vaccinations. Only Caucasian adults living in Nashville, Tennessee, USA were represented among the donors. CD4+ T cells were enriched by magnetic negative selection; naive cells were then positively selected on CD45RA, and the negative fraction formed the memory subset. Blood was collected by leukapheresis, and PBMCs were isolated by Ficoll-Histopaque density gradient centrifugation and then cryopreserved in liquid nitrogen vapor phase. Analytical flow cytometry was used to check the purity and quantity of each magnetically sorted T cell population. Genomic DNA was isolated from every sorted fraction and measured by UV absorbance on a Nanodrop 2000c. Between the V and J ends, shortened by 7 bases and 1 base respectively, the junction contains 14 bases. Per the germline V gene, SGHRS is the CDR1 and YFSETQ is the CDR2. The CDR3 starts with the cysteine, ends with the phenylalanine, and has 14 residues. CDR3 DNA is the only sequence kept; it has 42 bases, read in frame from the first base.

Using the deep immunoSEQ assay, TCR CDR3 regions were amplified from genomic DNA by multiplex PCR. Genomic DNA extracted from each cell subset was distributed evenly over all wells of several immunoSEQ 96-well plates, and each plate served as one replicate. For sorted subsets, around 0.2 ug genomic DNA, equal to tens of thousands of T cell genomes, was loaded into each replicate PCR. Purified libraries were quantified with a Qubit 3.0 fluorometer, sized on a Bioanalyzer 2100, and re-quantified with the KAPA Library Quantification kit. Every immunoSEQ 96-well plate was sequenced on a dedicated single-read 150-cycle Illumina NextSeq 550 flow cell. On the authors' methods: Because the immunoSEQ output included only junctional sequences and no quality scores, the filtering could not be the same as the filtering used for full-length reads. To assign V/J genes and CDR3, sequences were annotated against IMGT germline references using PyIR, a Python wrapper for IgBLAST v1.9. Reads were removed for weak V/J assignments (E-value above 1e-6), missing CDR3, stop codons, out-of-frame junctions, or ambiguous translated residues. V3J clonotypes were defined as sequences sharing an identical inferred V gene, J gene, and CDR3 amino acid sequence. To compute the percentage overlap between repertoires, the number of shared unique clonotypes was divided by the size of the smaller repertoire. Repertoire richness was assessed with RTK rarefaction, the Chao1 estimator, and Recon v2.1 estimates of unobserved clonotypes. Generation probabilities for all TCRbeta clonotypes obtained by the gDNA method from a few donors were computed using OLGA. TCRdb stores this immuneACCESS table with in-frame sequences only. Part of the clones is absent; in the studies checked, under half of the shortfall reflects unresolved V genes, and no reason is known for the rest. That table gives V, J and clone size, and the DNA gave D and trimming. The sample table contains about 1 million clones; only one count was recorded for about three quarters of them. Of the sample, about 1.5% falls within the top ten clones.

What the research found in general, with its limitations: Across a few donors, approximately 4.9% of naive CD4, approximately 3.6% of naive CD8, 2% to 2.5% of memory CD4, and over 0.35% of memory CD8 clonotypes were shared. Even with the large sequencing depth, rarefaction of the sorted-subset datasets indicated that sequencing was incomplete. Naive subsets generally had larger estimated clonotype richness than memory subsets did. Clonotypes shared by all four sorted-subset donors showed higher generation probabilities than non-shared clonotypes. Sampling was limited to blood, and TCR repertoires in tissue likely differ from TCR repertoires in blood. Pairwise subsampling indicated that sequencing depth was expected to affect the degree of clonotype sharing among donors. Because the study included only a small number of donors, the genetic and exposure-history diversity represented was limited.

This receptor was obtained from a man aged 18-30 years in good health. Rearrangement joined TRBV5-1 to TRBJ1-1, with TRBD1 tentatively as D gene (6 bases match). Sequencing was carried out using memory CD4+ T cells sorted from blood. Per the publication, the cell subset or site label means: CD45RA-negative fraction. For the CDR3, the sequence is CASLGGSPNTEAFF. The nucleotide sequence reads TGCGCCAGCCTGGGGGGCTCTCCGAACACTGAAGCTTTCTTT.